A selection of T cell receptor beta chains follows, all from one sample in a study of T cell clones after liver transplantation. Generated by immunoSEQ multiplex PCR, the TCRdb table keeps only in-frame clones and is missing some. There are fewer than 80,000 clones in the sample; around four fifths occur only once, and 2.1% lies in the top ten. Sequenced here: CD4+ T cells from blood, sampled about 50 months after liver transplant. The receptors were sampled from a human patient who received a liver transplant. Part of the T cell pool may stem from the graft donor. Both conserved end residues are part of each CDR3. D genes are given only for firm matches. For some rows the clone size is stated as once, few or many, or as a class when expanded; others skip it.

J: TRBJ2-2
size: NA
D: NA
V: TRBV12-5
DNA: TGTGCTAGTGGCCTACAGACAGTGAACACCGGGGAGCTGTTTTTT
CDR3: CASGLQTVNTGELFF

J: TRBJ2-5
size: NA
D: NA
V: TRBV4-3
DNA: TGCGCCAGCAGCCAAGAACTGACGGAGACCCAGTACTTC
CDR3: CASSQELTETQYF

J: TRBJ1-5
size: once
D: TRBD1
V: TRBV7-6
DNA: TGTGCCAGCAGCTTAGCGCAAGGGGGCCAGCCCCAGCATTTT
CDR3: CASSLAQGGQPQHF

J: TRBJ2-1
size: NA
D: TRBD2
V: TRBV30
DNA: TGTGCCTGGAGGGGAGTAGCGGGGCCCTACGGTGAGCAGTTCTTC
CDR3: CAWRGVAGPYGEQFF

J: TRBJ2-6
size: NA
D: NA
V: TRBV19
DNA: TGTGCCAGTAGTATATTTCTGATTAGCTCTGGGGCCAACGTCCTGACTTTC
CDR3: CASSIFLISSGANVLTF

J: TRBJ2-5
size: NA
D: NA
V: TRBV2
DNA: TGTGCCAGCGGCTACCTGGTTATGGAGACCCAGTACTTC
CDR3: CASGYLVMETQYF

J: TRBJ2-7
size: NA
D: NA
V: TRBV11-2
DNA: TGTGCCAGCAGCTTGGGCAGGGCCTACGAGCAGTACTTC
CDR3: CASSLGRAYEQYF

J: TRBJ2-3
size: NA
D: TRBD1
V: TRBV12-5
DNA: TGTGCTAGTGGTGCGGACAGGGGGTTAACAGATACGCAGTATTTT
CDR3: CASGADRGLTDTQYF

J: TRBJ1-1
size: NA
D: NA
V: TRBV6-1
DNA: TGTGCCAGCAGTGAACGTAGGCTACTGAACACTGAAGCTTTCTTT
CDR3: CASSERRLLNTEAFF

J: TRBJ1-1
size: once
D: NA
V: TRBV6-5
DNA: TGTGCCAGCAGTGTGACAGGCCGGACTGAAGCTTTCTTT
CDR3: CASSVTGRTEAFF

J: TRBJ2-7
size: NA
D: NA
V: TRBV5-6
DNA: TGTGCCAGCAGCAAGGACCGTACCTACGAGCAGTACTTC
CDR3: CASSKDRTYEQYF

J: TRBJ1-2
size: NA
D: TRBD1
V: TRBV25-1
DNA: TGTGCCAGCAGTTCGGGGACAGGGGAGGACTACACCTTC
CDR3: CASSSGTGEDYTF

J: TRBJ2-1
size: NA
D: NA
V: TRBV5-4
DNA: TGTGCCAGCAGGCAAACAACCCACTCCTACAATGGGCAGTTCTTC
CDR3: CASRQTTHSYNGQFF

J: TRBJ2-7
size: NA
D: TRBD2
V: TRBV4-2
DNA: TGTGCCAGCAGCCAAGATCTAATAGCACTCGGGGGGGAGCAGTACTTC
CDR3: CASSQDLIALGGEQYF

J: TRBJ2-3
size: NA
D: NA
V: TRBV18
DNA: TGTGCCAGCTCACCGCCTAAGATCAGCACAGATACGCAGTATTTT
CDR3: CASSPPKISTDTQYF

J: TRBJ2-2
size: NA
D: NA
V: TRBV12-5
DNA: TGTGCTAGTGGACTGCAAAACACCGGGGAGCTGTTTTTT
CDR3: CASGLQNTGELFF

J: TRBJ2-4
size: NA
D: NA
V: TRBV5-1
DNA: TGCGCCAGCAGCTTGGAGGGGGCAGGGAGGGACATTCAGTACTTC
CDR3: CASSLEGAGRDIQYF

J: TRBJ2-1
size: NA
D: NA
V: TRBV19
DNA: TGTGCCAGTAGTACCTACAATGAGCAGTTCTTC
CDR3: CASSTYNEQFF

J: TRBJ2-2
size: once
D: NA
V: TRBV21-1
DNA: TGTGCCAGCAGCAGAGAACTGAGAAGACACACCGGGGAGCTGTTTTTT
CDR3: CASSRELRRHTGELFF

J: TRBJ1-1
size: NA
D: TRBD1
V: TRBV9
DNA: TGTGCCAGCAGCTCGGGACAGGGTGAAACTGAAGCTTTCTTT
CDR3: CASSSGQGETEAFF

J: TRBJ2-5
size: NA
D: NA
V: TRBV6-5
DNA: TGTGCCAGCAGCTTCGGCCGCGGGGAGACCCAGTACTTC
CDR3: CASSFGRGETQYF

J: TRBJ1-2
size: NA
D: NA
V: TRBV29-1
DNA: TGCAGCGTTGAAGATCTTAGGGGACGGAGCTATGGCTACACCTTC
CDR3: CSVEDLRGRSYGYTF

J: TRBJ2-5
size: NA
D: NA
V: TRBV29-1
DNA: TGCAGCGTTGAGAACAGGAACCAAGAGACCCAGTACTTC
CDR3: CSVENRNQETQYF

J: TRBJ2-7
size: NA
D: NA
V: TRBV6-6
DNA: TGTGCCAGCAGTGACGCGCACGAGCAGTACTTC
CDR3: CASSDAHEQYF

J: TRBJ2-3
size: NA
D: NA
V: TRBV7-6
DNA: TGTGCCAGCAGCTCAGGATATACGGATACGCAGTATTTT
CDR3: CASSSGYTDTQYF

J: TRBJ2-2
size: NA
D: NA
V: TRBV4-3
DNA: TGCGCCAGCAGCCAAGATCATTTTGGGGTCGACACCGGGGAGCTGTTTTTT
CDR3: CASSQDHFGVDTGELFF

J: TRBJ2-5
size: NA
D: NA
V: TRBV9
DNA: TGTGCCAGCAGCCCCCAACTCGGGTCAGAGACCCAGTACTTC
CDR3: CASSPQLGSETQYF